The present entry profiles one T cell receptor beta chain with its context. Per the authors' pipeline: Estimated nucleated cell counts came from reference gene primer amplification. TCRdb keeps only in-frame clones here, not all; method: immunoSEQ multiplex PCR. V and J calls and clone size are as listed in that table; D and trimming were resolved from the DNA. The sample has 160,000 or so clones, approximately 86% seen once. This entry comes from a study of blood T cell repertoires in COVID-19. Study-level information: The United States, Italy and Spain were the sources of the acute and convalescent COVID-19 samples. Nucleic acid was either cDNA or gDNA, and it came from T cells, B-cell-depleted T cells, or PBMCs.

Sequencing used peripheral blood. The clonotype originates from a woman in her 70s with acute or convalescent COVID-19.

The CDR3 spells CASSLDGGKDQPQHF. The CDR3 DNA reads as TGTGCCAGCAGCTTAGATGGAGGGAAGGATCAGCCCCAGCATTTT. This chain uses TRBV7-2 with TRBJ1-5; D call uncertain. From germline, CDR1 is SGHTA and CDR2 FQGNSA. V dropped 1 base and J dropped 5 bases, with 12 bases sitting between them. This CDR3 region has 15 residues. The complete variable domain, with remaining parts taken from reference TRBV7-2 and TRBJ1-5, reads GAGVSQSPSNKVTEKGKDVELRCDPISGHTALYWYRQSLGQGLEFLIYFQGNSAPDKSGLPSDRFSAERTGGSVSTLTIQRTQQEDSAVYLCASSLDGGKDQPQHFGDGTRLSIL.